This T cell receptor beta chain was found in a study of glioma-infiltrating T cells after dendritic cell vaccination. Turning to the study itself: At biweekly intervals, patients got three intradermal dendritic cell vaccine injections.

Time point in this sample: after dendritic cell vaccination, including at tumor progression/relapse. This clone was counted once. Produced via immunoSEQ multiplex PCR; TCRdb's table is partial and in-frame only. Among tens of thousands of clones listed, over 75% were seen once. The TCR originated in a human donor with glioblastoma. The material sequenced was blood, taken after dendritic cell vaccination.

CDR3 protein: CASSQDNGRALETQYF. In nucleotides, the CDR3 is TGTGCCAGCAGCCAAGATAACGGGAGGGCTTTGGAGACCCAGTACTTC. The chain joins TRBV4-2 to TRBJ2-5; TRBD2 aligns across 8 bases. The CDR3 spans 16 residues. V shed 0 bases, J shed 5 bases, and the junction held 8 bases outside the gene matches. In germline, CDR1 is LGHNA, CDR2 YNFKEQ.